This T cell receptor (beta chain) was sequenced in a study of blood T cell repertoires in COVID-19. For the study at large: The United States, Italy and Spain supplied acute and convalescent COVID-19 samples.

As originally analysed: Estimated nucleated cell counts came from reference gene primer amplification. Sequencing was performed with immunoSEQ multiplex PCR; in TCRdb, only in-frame clones are kept and a portion is missing. The DNA was the basis for D and trimming; V, J and clone size are from that table. Among approximately 150,000 clones listed, roughly 83% were seen once. Recruits, aged 18 to 89 years, lived in 25 or so US areas. The CDR3 has 17 amino acids. Trimming stripped 4 bases from V and 2 bases from J, with 18 bases between. Germline assignment: CDR1 SGHNT and CDR2 YYREEE (reference sequence).

The sequenced sample was PBMCs or T cells enriched from blood (not recorded which). This receptor was obtained from a man between 65 and 80 years old who had been exposed to COVID-19. This chain links TRBV5-4 with TRBJ1-4; no reliable D call. The CDR3 protein is CASSPGSSVGTNEKLFF. Written as DNA, the CDR3 is TGTGCCAGCAGCCCGGGGAGCTCGGTTGGCACTAATGAAAAACTGTTTTTT.